This TCR beta chain is drawn from a study of cytomegalovirus exposure and HLA in healthy donors (dated by TCRdb to the late 2010s). Study-wide context: According to an earlier analysis of a few hundred of the donors, about 179 million T cells yielded 100 million or so unique TCR beta sequences and around 280 Gb of sequence data. About 330 gigabases of sequencing data and 70 million to 95 million unique TCR sequences made up an early release that covered approximately 700 HLA-typed donors. Of the 350 to 400 genotyped donors, about 84% fell in the genetic ancestry cluster associated with self-reported Caucasian donors. The study aimed to test whether cataloging public T cell receptors could reveal signatures of past pathogen exposure. The study profiled the T cell repertoires of around 700 subjects by immunosequencing and related them to cytomegalovirus serostatus. Along with the roughly 610-subject first cohort, a separate validation cohort of roughly 110 different subjects was used. The study combined high-throughput TCR immunosequencing, statistical association of individual TCRs with disease status, and machine learning to predict cytomegalovirus infection status. A later analysis re-examined previously published TCR beta repertoires from about 700 donors and added high-resolution HLA genotyping to investigate patterns of TCR occurrence. Rather than using new phenotypic data, the later analysis identified candidate immune exposures from TCR beta sequences and from how often those sequences occurred across donors. In an earlier analysis of around 540 of the donors, high-throughput TCR beta sequencing was used to judge whether each TCR beta V gene segment behaved as functional or pseudogenic. Donor age, sex, ethnicity and CMV serostatus were collected together with the repertoire data. Genome-wide SNP genotypes for about three fifths of the roughly 670 donors were used in a later genetic analysis, which treated that subset as a discovery cohort. Every discovery cohort repertoire had been produced on one sequencing platform. HLA typing covered class I and class II loci at four-digit resolution. Typing coverage differed by locus: A, B, C, DRB1 and DQB1 were typed in about 620-640 donors, DQA1 in roughly 500, DPA1 in around 600, and DPB1 in approximately 450. Roughly 5 DR-DQ haplotypes were handled as single units for association and clustering, since linkage in the cohort was strong. Among about 400 genotyped donors of the cohort, an average of around 220,000 unique TCR beta nucleotide sequences was sequenced per donor, of which about 19% were non-productive. Here is what the overall study found, with its caveats: Roughly uniform sequencing depth across donors was assumed in presence/absence analyses, although this assumption may not hold. A group of highly shared sequence variants was considered likely to be a technical artifact of the sequencing pipeline. The classifier was reported to diagnose cytomegalovirus status with high specificity and sensitivity in both the original and validation cohorts. Linkage disequilibrium might explain the correlated functional status among segregating V segments, but an unknown experimental factor could not be excluded. Because counts were too low, 15 or so rarely observed V segments, including chromosome 9 orphons, were excluded from the earlier analysis of 587 of the donors. Most TCR sequences were observed very rarely across donors, whereas some public TCRs were present in many individuals. Broadly in line with IMGT annotations, most TCR beta V segments showed up in productive rearrangements about 87% or about 30% of the time in an earlier analysis of about 500 of the donors. The 87-base-pair reads could not distinguish some IMGT-functional V segments, including TRBV6-2 and TRBV6-3, so those segments were excluded. A later analysis found that most CMV-associated TCR beta chains appeared HLA-restricted, with HLA associations seemingly driven largely by CMV exposure. Because some donors lacked HLA typing at each locus, the association tests relied only on the typed subset. Compared with equally common non-associated chains, HLA-associated TCR beta chains in a later analysis were more clonally expanded and had lower generation probabilities. A few of the identified cytomegalovirus-associated TCR beta chains were confirmed in vitro to be specific for cytomegalovirus antigens. The authors suggested that the approach could potentially be extended to other disease states and immunological phenotypes. For the cohort, immune exposure information was limited to CMV serostatus. Assigning TCR associations to individual alleles was difficult when HLA alleles, especially DR and DQ, strongly co-occurred. A later analysis reported that several top co-occurrence clusters appeared linked to parvovirus B19, influenza, CMV and Epstein-Barr virus. A further reported finding was that TCR beta sequences accurately predicted the HLA-A and HLA-B alleles for most subjects in the first cohort. Only TCR beta chains were sequenced in this cohort, and the absence of alpha or paired-chain data limited detectable features. A later analysis associated about 17,000 TCR beta sequences with specific HLA alleles at a false discovery rate of 0.05. In a later analysis, the rate of TCR association differed among HLA loci, with DRB1 alleles having the most associated TCRs and HLA-C alleles having the fewest. In a later genetic analysis, a missense DCLRE1C variant was associated with V-gene and J-gene trimming of TCR beta chains, and the association was replicated in an independent cohort. Compared with the roughly 700-donor mean, donors in an Asian-associated ancestry cluster had fewer N-insertions in productive TCRs, according to a later genetic analysis. A total of roughly 160 TCR beta chains were listed by the study as associated with cytomegalovirus.

The cohort was made up of approximately 700 healthy bone marrow donors. All cohort members were sampled while nominally healthy, although unrecorded immune exposures were likely present. The donor tested CMV seronegative and was one of the 352 seronegative cohort members. A peripheral blood sample was collected from each donor, and TCR beta sequencing was performed on peripheral blood mononuclear cells. The Qiagen DNeasy Blood Extraction Kit was used to extract genomic DNA from the blood cell samples. From V the trimming removes 7 bases and from J it removes 3 bases, while the gene matches leave 8 bases of the junction unaccounted for. According to the germline V gene, CDR1 reads MDHEN and CDR2 reads SYDVKM. Its CDR3 holds 15 amino acids, cysteine through phenylalanine. Only the CDR3 region is kept as DNA, spanning 45 bases read in frame from base 1. Libraries were built with the immunoSEQ multiplex PCR assay. The multiplex PCR relied on a mix of 60 forward primers for TCR Vbeta segments and 13 reverse primers for TCR Jbeta segments. The CDR3 region of rearranged TCR beta genes was amplified from genomic DNA with a multiplex PCR assay. On the Illumina HiSeq System, the amplified TCR beta libraries were sequenced as 87-base-pair reads. In the original analysis: A later analysis tallied around 82 million unique TCR beta chains across the 666 repertoires, and about 12 million of those chains were shared by two or more donors. Raw reads were error-corrected and collapsed into unique sequences with a nearest-neighbor algorithm that merged closely related sequences to remove PCR and sequencing errors. To assign V, D and J gene segments, CDR3 sequences were aligned to IMGT reference sequences. For a sequence to be retained, a match of at least six nucleotides to both a V gene segment and a J gene segment was required. A rearrangement counted as productive if the CDR3 had no stop codons and remained in frame with V and J, and every other rearrangement counted as non-productive. Following IMGT convention, CDR3 was defined as the stretch from the second conserved V-encoded cysteine up to the conserved J-encoded phenylalanine. The earlier analysis of some 600 of the donors excluded sequences that lacked an unambiguous match to a single V gene segment. An earlier analysis of several hundred of the donors classified V segments as functional when productive rearrangements were above 56.7% and as segregating when the standard deviation between donors was above 5%. A statistical classification framework was developed to diagnose cytomegalovirus status using the catalog of TCR beta chain sequences. In a later analysis, TCR nucleotide sequences were compared against IMGT/GENE-DB human TR gene sequences so that V and J genes could be assigned. In a later analysis, CDR3 sequences and most-parsimonious VDJ recombination scenarios were assigned using the TCRdist pipeline. In a later analysis, each TCR beta chain was defined by its CDR3 amino acid sequence together with its V-gene family, and reads lacking a unique V-gene family were excluded. To address suspected cross-contamination and a sequencing artifact, a later analysis removed some 620 highly shared, low-generation-probability nucleotide sequences. In a later analysis, a clonal expansion index was calculated for each public chain from normalized within-repertoire ranks of inferred template counts. Generation probabilities in a later analysis came from a VDJ recombination model fitted to out-of-frame rearrangements, and those results were checked against IGoR. In a later analysis, hypergeometric tests were used to score TCR-TCR, TCR-HLA and TCR-CMV co-occurrence, with a repertoire-size bias correction applied to TCR pairs. To estimate false discovery rates, a later analysis permuted the HLA or CMV assignments 20 times. In a later analysis, co-occurring TCRs were grouped using DBSCAN, and TCRdist sequence similarity was added for clustering within HLA-allele-positive subsets. For co-occurrence clustering, repertoires with fewer than 30,000 or more than 120,000 public chains were excluded, along with five repertoires with anomalous nucleotide sharing. Not all clones reach the TCRdb copy of this immuneACCESS table, which keeps in-frame sequences only. Checked studies attribute under half of the gap to unresolved V genes and leave the rest unexplained. For V, J and clone size, that table is used; D and trimming come from the DNA. The sample table holds 210,000 or so clones, of which just over 75% were seen once. Jointly, the top ten make up approximately 0.6% of the sample.

On this clone: What antigen it recognizes has not been identified. Per-nucleotide qualities are absent, and no much larger clonotype sits a single base away.

The origin of this receptor is a man aged 18 to 29 in good health and CMV-seronegative. The chain couples TRBV28 to TRBJ2-7; 11 central bases correspond to TRBD2. The sequencing input was PBMCs. The DNA sequence follows: TGTGCCAGCACCATAGCGGGAGGGCTTGACTACGAGCAGTACTTC. Its product reads: CASTIAGGLDYEQYF.